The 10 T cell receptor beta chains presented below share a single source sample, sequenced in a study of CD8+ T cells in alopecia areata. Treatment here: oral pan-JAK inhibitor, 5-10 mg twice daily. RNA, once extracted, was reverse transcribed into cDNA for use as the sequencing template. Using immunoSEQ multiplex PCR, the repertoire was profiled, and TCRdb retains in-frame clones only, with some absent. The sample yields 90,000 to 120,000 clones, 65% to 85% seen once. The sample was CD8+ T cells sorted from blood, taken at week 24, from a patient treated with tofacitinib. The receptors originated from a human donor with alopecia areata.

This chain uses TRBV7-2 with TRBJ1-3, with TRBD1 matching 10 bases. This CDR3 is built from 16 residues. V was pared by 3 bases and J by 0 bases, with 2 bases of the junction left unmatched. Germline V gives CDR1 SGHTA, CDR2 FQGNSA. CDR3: CASSFRTGGSGNTIYF. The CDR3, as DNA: TGTGCCAGCAGCTTTAGGACAGGGGGCTCTGGAAACACCATATATTTT.

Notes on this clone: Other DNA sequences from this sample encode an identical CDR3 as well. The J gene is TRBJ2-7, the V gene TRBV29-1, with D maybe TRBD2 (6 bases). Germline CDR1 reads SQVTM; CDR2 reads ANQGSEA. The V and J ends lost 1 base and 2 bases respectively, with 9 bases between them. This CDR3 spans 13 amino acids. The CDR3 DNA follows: TGCAGCGTTGAAGGTGGGACTCCCTACGAGCAGTACTTC. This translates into CSVEGGTPYEQYF.

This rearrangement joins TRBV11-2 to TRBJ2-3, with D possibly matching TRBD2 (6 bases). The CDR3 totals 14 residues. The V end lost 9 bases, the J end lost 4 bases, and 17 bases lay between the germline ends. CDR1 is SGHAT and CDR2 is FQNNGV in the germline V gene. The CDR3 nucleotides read TGTGCCAGTAAGATACCTACGGGGGCAGATACGCAGTATTTT. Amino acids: CASKIPTGADTQYF. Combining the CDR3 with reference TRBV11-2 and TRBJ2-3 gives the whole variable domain EAGVAQSPRYKIIEKRQSVAFWCNPISGHATLYWYQQILGQGPKLLIQFQNNGVVDDSQLPKDRFSAERLKGVDSTLKIQPAKLEDSAVYLCASKIPTGADTQYFGPGTRLTVL.

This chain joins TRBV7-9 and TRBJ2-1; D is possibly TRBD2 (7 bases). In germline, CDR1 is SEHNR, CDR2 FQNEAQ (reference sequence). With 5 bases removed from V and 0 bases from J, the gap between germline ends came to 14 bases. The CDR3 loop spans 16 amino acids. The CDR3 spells CASSRGATISYNEQFF. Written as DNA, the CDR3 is TGTGCCAGCAGCCGGGGGGCCACCATCTCCTACAATGAGCAGTTCTTC.

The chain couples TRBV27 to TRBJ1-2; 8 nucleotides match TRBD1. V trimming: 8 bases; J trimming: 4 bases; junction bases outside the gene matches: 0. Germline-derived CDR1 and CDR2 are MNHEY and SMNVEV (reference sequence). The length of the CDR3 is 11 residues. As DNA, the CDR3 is TGTGCCAGCGGGACAGGCTATGGCTACACCTTC. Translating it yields CASGTGYGYTF.

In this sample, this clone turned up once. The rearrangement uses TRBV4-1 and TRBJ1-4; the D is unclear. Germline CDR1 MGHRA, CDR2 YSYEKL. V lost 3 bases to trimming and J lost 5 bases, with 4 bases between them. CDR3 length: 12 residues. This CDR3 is CASSQPNEKLFF. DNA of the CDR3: TGCGCCAGCAGCCAGCCGAATGAAAAACTGTTTTTT.

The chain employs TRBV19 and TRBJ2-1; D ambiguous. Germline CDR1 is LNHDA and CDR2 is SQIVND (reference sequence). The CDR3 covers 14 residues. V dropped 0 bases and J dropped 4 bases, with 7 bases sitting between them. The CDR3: CASSIDGSYNEQFF. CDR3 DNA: TGTGCCAGTAGTATAGATGGCTCTTACAATGAGCAGTTCTTC.

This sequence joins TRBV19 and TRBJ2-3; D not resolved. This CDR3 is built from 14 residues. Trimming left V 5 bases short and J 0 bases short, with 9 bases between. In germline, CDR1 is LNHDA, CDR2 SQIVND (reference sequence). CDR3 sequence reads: CASSYRISTDTQYF. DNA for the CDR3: TGTGCCAGTAGTTATCGGATAAGCACAGATACGCAGTATTTT.

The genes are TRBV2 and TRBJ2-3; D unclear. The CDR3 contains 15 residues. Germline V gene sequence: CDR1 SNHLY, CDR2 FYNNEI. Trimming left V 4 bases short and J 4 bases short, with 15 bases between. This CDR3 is CASSVRYTEADTQYF. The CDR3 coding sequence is TGTGCCAGCAGTGTGAGGTATACCGAAGCAGATACGCAGTATTTT.

CDR3 region: CASSLEGQGAYEQYF. The CDR3 region has the DNA TGTGCCAGCAGCTTAGAGGGACAGGGCGCCTACGAGCAGTACTTC. The chain carries TRBV7-9 and TRBJ2-7, with 9 positions matching TRBD1. The V gene end was trimmed by 1 base and the J gene end by 2 bases; junction bases not matched to a gene: 3. The CDR3 length is 15 residues. In germline, CDR1 is SEHNR, CDR2 FQNEAQ (reference sequence).